The clone carrying this T cell receptor beta chain was picked up many times. Its matching antigen is unknown. This specimen belongs to a study of neurological immune-mediated disorders. Overall study results and limits: The absence of shared CDR3 amino acid sequences among expanded clones across subjects suggests private repertoires in all groups.

Trimming took 10 bases from V and 0 from J, leaving 7 bases between them. Germline values: CDR1 MNHNY, CDR2 SVGAGI (reference sequence). The CDR3 runs 13 residues. Synthesis of cDNA was carried out by template-switch 5'RACE. The reaction used 10-nucleotide random UMIs. One entry per CDR3 protein, called by TCRdb with MiXCR from the 5' RACE reads. The data contain tens of thousands of distinct CDR3 sequences, 15% to 20% of them singletons. Unsorted libraries came from 2 million PBMCs stored at -80 °C. Material for sequencing was PBMCs. This sequence was found in a woman between 40 and 50 years old in good health. The chain couples TRBV6-6 to TRBJ2-6; no firm D call. CDR3 bases: TGTGCCACCCAGAACTCTGGGGCCAACGTCCTGACTTTC. Translation: CATQNSGANVLTF.